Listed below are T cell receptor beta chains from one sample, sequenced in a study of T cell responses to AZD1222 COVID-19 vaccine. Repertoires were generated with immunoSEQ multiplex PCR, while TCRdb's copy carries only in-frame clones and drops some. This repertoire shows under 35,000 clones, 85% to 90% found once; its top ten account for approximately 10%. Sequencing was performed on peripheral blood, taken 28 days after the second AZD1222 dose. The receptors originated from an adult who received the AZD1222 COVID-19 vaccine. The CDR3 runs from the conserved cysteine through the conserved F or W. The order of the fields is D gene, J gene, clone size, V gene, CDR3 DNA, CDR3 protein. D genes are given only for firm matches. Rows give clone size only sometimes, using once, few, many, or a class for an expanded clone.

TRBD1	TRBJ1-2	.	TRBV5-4	TGTGCCAGCAGCTTGGGGGGAGTCGGGACAGAAAACTATGGCTACACCTTC	CASSLGGVGTENYGYTF
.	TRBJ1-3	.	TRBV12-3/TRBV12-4	TGTGCCAGCTGCCGGACAAATAGAAACACCATATATTTT	CASCRTNRNTIYF
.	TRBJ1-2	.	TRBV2	TGTGCCAGCAGTGGAGACGCGGACTATGGCTACACCTTC	CASSGDADYGYTF
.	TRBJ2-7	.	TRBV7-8	TGTGCCAGCAGCTTAGGCTCGGTCACGTCCGGGAACGAGCAGTACTTC	CASSLGSVTSGNEQYF
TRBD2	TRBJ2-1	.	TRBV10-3	TGTGCCATCAGTGACCTAGCGGCTTCCTACAATGAGCAGTTCTTC	CAISDLAASYNEQFF
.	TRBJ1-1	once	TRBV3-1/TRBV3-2	TGTGCCAGCAGCCAACGCCAAATGAACACTGAAGCTTTCTTT	CASSQRQMNTEAFF
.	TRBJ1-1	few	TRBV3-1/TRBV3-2	TGTGCCAGCCAGTCGACGGGGGAGGAAGCTTTCTTT	CASQSTGEEAFF
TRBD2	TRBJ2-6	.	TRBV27	TGTGCCAGCAGTTTATCGCCTAGCGGGCTAGCTGGGGCCAACGTCCTGACTTTC	CASSLSPSGLAGANVLTF
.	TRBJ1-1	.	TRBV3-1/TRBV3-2	TGTGCCAGCAGCCAAGGTCACACTGAAGCTTTCTTT	CASSQGHTEAFF
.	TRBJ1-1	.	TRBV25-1	TGTGCCAGCAGAGGGGGCACTGAAGCTTTCTTT	CASRGGTEAFF
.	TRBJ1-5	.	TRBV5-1	TGCGCCAGCAGCTTGGAGGGGGTAAATCAGCCCCAGCATTTT	CASSLEGVNQPQHF
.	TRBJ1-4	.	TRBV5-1	TGCGCCAGCCGACGGATTAATGAAAAACTGTTTTTT	CASRRINEKLFF
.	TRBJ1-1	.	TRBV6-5	TGTGCCAGCAGTTTTGGGACGGCCCCGGAAGCTTTCTTT	CASSFGTAPEAFF
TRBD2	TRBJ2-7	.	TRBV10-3	TGTGCCACCCGGGGACTAGCTTCGGGCGAGCAGTACTTC	CATRGLASGEQYF
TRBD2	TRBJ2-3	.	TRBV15	TGTGCCACCAGCAGGGGCGGGAGGATAGATACGCAGTATTTT	CATSRGGRIDTQYF
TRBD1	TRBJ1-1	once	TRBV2	TGTGCCAGCAGGACAGGGGGTTGGACTGAAGCTTTCTTT	CASRTGGWTEAFF
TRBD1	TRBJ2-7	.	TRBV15	TGTGCCACCAGCAGAGATTTCACAGGGGGCCGCTACGAGCAGTACTTC	CATSRDFTGGRYEQYF
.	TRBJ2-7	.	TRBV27	TGTGCCAGATATAACACAGGGAACTACGAGCAGTACTTC	CARYNTGNYEQYF
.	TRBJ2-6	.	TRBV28	TGTGCCAGCAGTTCAGGGGGAGGTGGGGCCAACGTCCTGACTTTC	CASSSGGGGANVLTF
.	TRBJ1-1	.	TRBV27	TGTGCCAGCAGTTCCCGGGCGCCGCGCACTGAAGCTTTCTTT	CASSSRAPRTEAFF
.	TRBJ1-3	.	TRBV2	TGTGCCAGCAGTTGGAAGAGCTCTGGAAACACCATATATTTT	CASSWKSSGNTIYF
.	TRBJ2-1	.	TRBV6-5	TGTGCCAGCAGTCTAGGGAACAATGAGCAGTTCTTC	CASSLGNNEQFF
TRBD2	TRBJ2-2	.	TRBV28	TGTGCCAGCAGTTTGTTTCCTAGCGGACGCAACACCGGGGAGCTGTTTTTT	CASSLFPSGRNTGELFF
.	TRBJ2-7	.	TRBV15	TGTGCCACCAGCACGGACGGCAAGCAGTACTTC	CATSTDGKQYF
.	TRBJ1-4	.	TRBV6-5	TGTGCCAGCAGTCGACAGTGGGGCGATGAAAAACTGTTTTTT	CASSRQWGDEKLFF
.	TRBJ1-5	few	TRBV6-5	TGTGCCAGCAGGGGAGACAGGTCGGGAAATCAGCCCCAGCATTTT	CASRGDRSGNQPQHF
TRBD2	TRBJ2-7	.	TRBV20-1	TGCAGTGCTAGTGTTAGCGGGGCCCCCTACGAGCAGTACTTC	CSASVSGAPYEQYF
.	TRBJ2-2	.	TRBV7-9	TGTGCCAGCCCCCCGATTGCGGCAACGAACACCGGGGAGCTGTTTTTT	CASPPIAATNTGELFF
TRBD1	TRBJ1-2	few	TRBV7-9	TGTGCCAGCAGCACTGGACAGGGCGCCCTTTATGGCTACACCTTC	CASSTGQGALYGYTF
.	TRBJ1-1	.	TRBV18	TGTGCCAGCTCACCAAAGGGGCAGAACACTGAAGCTTTCTTT	CASSPKGQNTEAFF
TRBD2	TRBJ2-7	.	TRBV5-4	TGTGCCAGCAGCCTGCAGAGGGGAGGGCGCTCCTACGAGCAGTACTTC	CASSLQRGGRSYEQYF
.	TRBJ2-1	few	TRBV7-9	TGTGCCAGCAGCTTAGCGACGGGACCTCACAATGAGCAGTTCTTC	CASSLATGPHNEQFF
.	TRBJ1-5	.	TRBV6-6	TGTGCCAGCAGTTATGGGAGGGATCAGCCCCAGCATTTT	CASSYGRDQPQHF
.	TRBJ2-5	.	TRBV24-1	TGTGCCACAGGACGGTCCCCCCAAGAGACCCAGTACTTC	CATGRSPQETQYF
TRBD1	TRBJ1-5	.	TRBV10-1	TGCGCCAGTCGAGGACAGGGGGCTCCCCCCCAGCCCCAGCATTTT	CASRGQGAPPQPQHF
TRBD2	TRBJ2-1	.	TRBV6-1	TGTGCCAGCAGTGAAATTCTCGGTTCGGGGCGGGGGGAGCAGTTCTTC	CASSEILGSGRGEQFF
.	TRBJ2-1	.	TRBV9	TGTGCCAGCAGCATACGGGACTCGAGCTCCTACAATGAGCAGTTCTTC	CASSIRDSSSYNEQFF
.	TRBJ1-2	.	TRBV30	TGTGCCGGACGGCAGGGCAGCCGCTATGGCTACACCTTC	CAGRQGSRYGYTF
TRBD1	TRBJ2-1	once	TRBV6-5	TGTGCCAGCGGCCTCGTGACAGGGACCTACAATGAGCAGTTCTTC	CASGLVTGTYNEQFF
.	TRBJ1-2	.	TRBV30	TGTGCCTGGAGCCTTGAGGCTAACTATGGCTACACCTTC	CAWSLEANYGYTF
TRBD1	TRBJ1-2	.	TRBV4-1	TGCGCCAGCAGCCAGGGACAGGGGGCGAACTATGGCTACACCTTC	CASSQGQGANYGYTF
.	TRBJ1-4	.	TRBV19	TGTGCCAGTAGTGTTACAGCTTCCGGCAATGAAAAACTGTTTTTT	CASSVTASGNEKLFF
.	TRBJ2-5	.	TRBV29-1	TGCAGCGTTATGGCGGCGAGACAAGAGACCCAGTACTTC	CSVMAARQETQYF
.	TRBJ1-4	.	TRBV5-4	TGTGCCAGCAGCGAAAGCCCGGGAGGAACTAATGAAAAACTGTTTTTT	CASSESPGGTNEKLFF
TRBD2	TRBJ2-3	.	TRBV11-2	TGTGCCAGCAGCCCGGGACTAAAAACTAGCACAGATACGCAGTATTTT	CASSPGLKTSTDTQYF
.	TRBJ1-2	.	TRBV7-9	TGTGCCAGCAGCTTAGTAACAGGCCAAGATGGCTACACCTTC	CASSLVTGQDGYTF
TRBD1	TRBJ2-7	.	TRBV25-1	TGTGCCACCGCCGGGACAGGGACCTACGAGCAGTACTTC	CATAGTGTYEQYF
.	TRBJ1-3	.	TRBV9	TGTGCCAGCAGCGAGATAAACTCTGGAAACACCATATATTTT	CASSEINSGNTIYF
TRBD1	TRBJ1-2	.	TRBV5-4	TGTGCCAGCAGTTTTGAGACAGGGAATGGCTACACCTTC	CASSFETGNGYTF
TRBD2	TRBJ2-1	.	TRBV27	TGTGCCAGCAGTTCCGGACTAGCGGGAGGGCTCCGCTCCTACAATGAGCAGTTCTTC	CASSSGLAGGLRSYNEQFF
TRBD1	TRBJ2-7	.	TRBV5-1	TGCGCCAGCAGCATGCCTACAGGGGGCGCTTCCTACGAGCAGTACTTC	CASSMPTGGASYEQYF
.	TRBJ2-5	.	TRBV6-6	TGTGCCAGCCGGGAGACTACTCAAGAGACCCAGTACTTC	CASRETTQETQYF
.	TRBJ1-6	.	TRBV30	TGTGCCTGGAGTGTAAAGGGACCCGATAATTCACCCCTCCACTTT	CAWSVKGPDNSPLHF
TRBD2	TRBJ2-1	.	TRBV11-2	TGTGCCAGCAGCCTAACGACTAGCGGGGGGGCGGGAGAGCAGTTCTTC	CASSLTTSGGAGEQFF
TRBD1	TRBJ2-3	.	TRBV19	TGTGCCAGTAATGACAGGGGGCCAGATACGCAGTATTTT	CASNDRGPDTQYF